Listed below are T cell receptor beta chains from one sample, sequenced in a study of technical replicates of blood from several donors. The protocol was immunoSEQ multiplex PCR, while the TCRdb copy is restricted to in-frame clones and leaves out a portion. The sample yields tens of thousands of clones, roughly 96% seen once. Sequencing was performed on T cells isolated from PBMCs. The receptors derive from a human donor in good health. Each CDR3 is given with its conserved first and last residue. Fields, in order: V gene, clone size, D gene, J gene, CDR3 DNA, CDR3 protein. A D gene is named only where the DNA matches it firmly. Clone sizes are given selectively: once, few, many, or a class where the clone is expanded.

>TRBV5-1|NA|TRBD1|TRBJ2-7
TGCGCCAGCAGCCTGGACAGGGTCTCTGCCGAGCAGTACTTC
CASSLDRVSAEQYF
>TRBV19|NA|NA|TRBJ2-1
TGTGCCAGTAGTGCCACTAGCCAGACGCAGTTCTTC
CASSATSQTQFF
>TRBV6-1|NA|TRBD2|TRBJ2-3
TGTGCCAGCAGTCGAGCGGGGGGGGTCGGGGATACGCAGTATTTT
CASSRAGGVGDTQYF
>TRBV9|NA|TRBD1|TRBJ1-4
TGTGCCAGCAGCGGAAGACAGGGGTTGGAAAAACTGTTTTTT
CASSGRQGLEKLFF
>TRBV6-6|once|NA|TRBJ1-4
TGTGCCAGCAGCAGCGACGGGATATTTAATGAAAAACTGTTTTTT
CASSSDGIFNEKLFF
>TRBV29-1|NA|TRBD1|TRBJ1-6
TGCAGCGTTGCTATGGGACAGGGGTATAATTCACCCCTCCACTTT
CSVAMGQGYNSPLHF
>TRBV4-2|NA|NA|TRBJ2-3
TGTGCCAGCAGCCAAGGCGAAAGCACAGATACGCAGTATTTT
CASSQGESTDTQYF
>TRBV6-1|NA|TRBD1|TRBJ2-7
TGTGCCAGCAGTGAACGGTGGACAGGCGAACCCCCGACCTACGAGCAGTACTTC
CASSERWTGEPPTYEQYF
>TRBV19|NA|NA|TRBJ1-4
TGTGCCAGTAGTGTGGGACTGTTTTATGCAACTAATGAAAAACTGTTTTTT
CASSVGLFYATNEKLFF
>TRBV5-4|NA|TRBD2|TRBJ2-3
TGTGCCAGCAGCAGGCTAGCGGGAGGACCTACAGATACGCAGTATTTT
CASSRLAGGPTDTQYF
>TRBV19|NA|NA|TRBJ1-1
TGTGCCAGTAGGGGAAGGGGTGAAGCTTTCTTT
CASRGRGEAFF
>TRBV9|NA|NA|TRBJ2-3
TGTGCCAGCCGGGAAATGGCTGCAGATACGCAGTATTTT
CASREMAADTQYF
>TRBV5-1|NA|TRBD2|TRBJ2-5
TGCGCCAGCAGCTTAGGGAGCGGGGGGGCGCCAGAGACCCAGTACTTC
CASSLGSGGAPETQYF
>TRBV27|NA|NA|TRBJ2-5
TGTGCCAGCAGTTTAAGTTACAGCCAAGAGACCCAGTACTTC
CASSLSYSQETQYF
>TRBV5-1|NA|NA|TRBJ2-2
TGCGCCAGCAGCAGTGAGAGCCCCAGGGCCACCGGGGAGCTGTTTTTT
CASSSESPRATGELFF
>TRBV29-1|NA|NA|TRBJ2-7
TGCAGCGTTGAATCCCCGGACAGTTCCTACGAGCAGTACTTC
CSVESPDSSYEQYF
>TRBV19|NA|TRBD1|TRBJ1-4
TGTGCCAGTAGTGTTTGGGGACAGGGTAACGAAAAACTGTTTTTT
CASSVWGQGNEKLFF
>TRBV28|NA|NA|TRBJ1-1
TGTGCCAGCAGTTTATTGAACAGAGATAACACTGAAGCTTTCTTT
CASSLLNRDNTEAFF
>TRBV2|once|NA|TRBJ2-3
TGTGCCAGCAAACAGAGCGGGAGCACAGATACGCAGTATTTT
CASKQSGSTDTQYF
>TRBV27|NA|NA|TRBJ2-4
TGTGCCAGCAGTTATAGGTTAGGGGGGGTCGAGAAAAACATTCAGTACTTC
CASSYRLGGVEKNIQYF
>TRBV2|NA|NA|TRBJ1-3
TGTGCCAGCAGTGACGGGAGGGGGTGGTGGTCTGGAAACACCATATATTTT
CASSDGRGWWSGNTIYF
>TRBV19|NA|NA|TRBJ1-1
TGTGCCAGTCGACAGCCGAACACTGAAGCTTTCTTT
CASRQPNTEAFF
>TRBV5-4|NA|TRBD2|TRBJ2-1
TGTGCCAGCAGCTTGGGACTAGCCCCTAATGAGCAGTTCTTC
CASSLGLAPNEQFF
>TRBV7-9|once|NA|TRBJ1-1
TGTGCCAGCAGCTTAACAGGGAACACTGAAGCTTTCTTT
CASSLTGNTEAFF
>TRBV6-1|NA|TRBD2|TRBJ2-7
TGTGCCAGCAGTGGGTTGCTAGCGGGAGGGCTCTACGAGCAGTACTTC
CASSGLLAGGLYEQYF
>TRBV9|NA|NA|TRBJ1-1
TGTGCCAGCAGCGTAGTGGGAGGATCTGATGAAGCTTTCTTT
CASSVVGGSDEAFF
>TRBV6-1|NA|NA|TRBJ1-5
TGTGCCAGCAGTGTTTCCCAGGATTCGCAGCCCCAGCATTTT
CASSVSQDSQPQHF
>TRBV7-9|NA|NA|TRBJ2-5
TGTGCCAGCAGCCGAATAGCGCAAGAGACCCAGTACTTC
CASSRIAQETQYF
>TRBV5-4|NA|NA|TRBJ2-1
TGTGCCAGCAGCTTCTCAGCGCATGAGCAGTTCTTC
CASSFSAHEQFF
>TRBV4-1|NA|NA|TRBJ1-1
TGCGCCAGCAGCCAAGGGCAGGGTTGGCCTGAAGCTTTCTTT
CASSQGQGWPEAFF
>TRBV4-1|NA|TRBD2|TRBJ2-7
TGCGCCAGCAGCCAAGGATGGACTAGCGGGGGTAGAGCCTACGAGCAGTACTTC
CASSQGWTSGGRAYEQYF
>TRBV6-5|NA|NA|TRBJ2-1
TGTGCCAGCAGGAGTCGGGGGAGCTCCTACAATGAGCAGTTCTTC
CASRSRGSSYNEQFF
>TRBV12-5|NA|TRBD1|TRBJ2-1
TGTGCTAGTGGTTTGGGCCTCGGGACAGGGGCCTACAATGAGCAGTTCTTC
CASGLGLGTGAYNEQFF
>TRBV30|NA|TRBD1|TRBJ2-7
TGTGCCTGGGCGGGACAGGGGGTTCGCGAGCAGTACTTC
CAWAGQGVREQYF
>TRBV6-1|once|NA|TRBJ2-7
TGTGCCAGCTCCGAGTACGAGCAGTACTTC
CASSEYEQYF
>TRBV6-1|NA|TRBD2|TRBJ2-1
TGTGCCACGTTAACCGGGACTACCCGTAACAATGAGCAGTTCTTC
CATLTGTTRNNEQFF
>TRBV19|NA|NA|TRBJ2-5
TGTGCCAGTAGTGAGACATCCCCAGAGACCCAGTACTTC
CASSETSPETQYF
>TRBV10-1|NA|NA|TRBJ1-1
TGCGCCAGCAGTGACCTAGACAGCCCCTCTGAAGCTTTCTTT
CASSDLDSPSEAFF
>TRBV7-9|NA|NA|TRBJ1-6
TGTGCCAGCAGCTTTTTGTCAACATTTGGGGCAAATTCACCCCTCCACTTT
CASSFLSTFGANSPLHF
>TRBV12-5|NA|TRBD2|TRBJ2-7
TGTGCTAGTGGTTTGGTACATCAGCGGGAGGGCCTTGATCTATGCGAGCAGTACTTC
CASGLVHQREGLDLCEQYF
>TRBV7-9|NA|NA|TRBJ1-2
TGTGCCAGCAGCCCAGACACGGATTATGGCTACACCTTC
CASSPDTDYGYTF
>TRBV11-3|NA|NA|TRBJ2-7
TGTGCCAGCAGCTTAGTCCATGGAGTGGGCCGAATGCGGGCCTACGAGCAGTACTTC
CASSLVHGVGRMRAYEQYF
>TRBV2|NA|NA|TRBJ2-7
TGTGCCAGCAGTGAAGCTGGGTTTACGGGGGTCTACGAGCAGTACTTC
CASSEAGFTGVYEQYF